This TCR beta chain was documented in a study of control samples from healthy donors and cancer patients. Sequenced by immunoSEQ multiplex PCR; TCRdb stores in-frame clones only, minus some. The data hold 120,000 or so clones, with approximately 91% observed a single time. This CDR3 has 12 residues. Germline CDR1 is WNHNN and CDR2 is SYGVQD (reference sequence). V shed 0 bases and J shed 5 bases, with 3 bases lying between them. Sample: blood. The chain carries TRBV10-1 and TRBJ2-3; D gene ambiguous. The clonotype originates from a young woman in good health. In DNA, the CDR3 is TGCGCCAGCAGTGAGTCCAGAGATACGCAGTATTTT. Its translation is CASSESRDTQYF.